This is a list of T cell receptor beta chains from one sample in a study of control samples from healthy donors and cancer patients. Profiling relied on immunoSEQ multiplex PCR, and the TCRdb table lists in-frame clones only, not all of them. The table lists about 120,000 clones, about 87% of them singletons, with roughly 3.4% in the top ten. The sample comprised blood. These receptors all come from a man aged 40-50 years in good health. Each CDR3 is given with its conserved first and last residue. Fields, in order: clone size, V gene, CDR3 protein. Size tells how often a clone was seen (once, few, many) or the class of an expanded clone, and some rows leave it out.

size: few; V: TRBV6-2/TRBV6-3; CDR3: CASSSSGGGSYEQYF
size: .; V: TRBV27; CDR3: CASSQRQGLNTEAFF
size: .; V: TRBV6-6; CDR3: CASSHEGYSNQPQHF
size: .; V: TRBV2; CDR3: CASSEGRSVLAKNIQYF
size: few; V: TRBV19; CDR3: CASSRQSATNEKLFF
size: .; V: TRBV7-3; CDR3: CASSRTGGDSPLHF
size: .; V: TRBV19; CDR3: CASSIGRGQGTQYF
size: .; V: TRBV5-4; CDR3: CASSLRTGGTQYF
size: .; V: TRBV7-9; CDR3: CASSLIGLNEQFF
size: .; V: TRBV7-2; CDR3: CASTSPGGYGYTF
size: once; V: TRBV5-4; CDR3: CASSLKGVDTQYF
size: few; V: TRBV7-9; CDR3: CASSLEGYRGQPQHF
size: .; V: TRBV18; CDR3: CASSPQGSNNEQFF
size: .; V: TRBV18; CDR3: CASSPQGGEKLFF
size: .; V: TRBV5-1; CDR3: CASSLGAGGSNQPQHF
size: .; V: TRBV9; CDR3: CASSVVATDTQYF
size: .; V: TRBV11-2; CDR3: CASSLPRDRRYEQYF
size: .; V: TRBV11-3; CDR3: CASSLRRQGAPEAFF
size: .; V: TRBV29-1; CDR3: CSVAGYEGPYNEQFF
size: once; V: TRBV7-2; CDR3: CASSPLFTSGTGELFF
size: .; V: TRBV18; CDR3: CASSLQGQETQYF
size: .; V: TRBV20-1; CDR3: CSASLGPWGKNIQYF
size: .; V: TRBV2; CDR3: CASSPDRGIEGTKNIQYF
size: .; V: TRBV3-1/TRBV3-2; CDR3: CASSQAGWEQYF
size: once; V: TRBV5-6; CDR3: CASSLRTEAFF
size: .; V: TRBV6-4; CDR3: CASSPTSGPDTQYF
size: .; V: TRBV6-5; CDR3: CASSYDRHQPQHF
size: .; V: TRBV19; CDR3: CASTPGPMNTEAFF
size: .; V: TRBV5-4; CDR3: CASSLGGSGGLDTQYF
size: once; V: TRBV24-1; CDR3: CATSDSINEKLFF
size: .; V: TRBV6-5; CDR3: CASRGTGPKTQYF
size: .; V: TRBV19; CDR3: CASGEPSSGNTIYF
size: .; V: TRBV10-2; CDR3: CASSNGGEVHEQYF
size: .; V: TRBV5-8; CDR3: CASSTDSQETQYF
size: .; V: TRBV2; CDR3: CASNSGTSNQPQHF
size: .; V: TRBV18; CDR3: CASSPLTSGGHQETQYF
size: once; V: TRBV4-2; CDR3: CASSQGRLNTEAFF